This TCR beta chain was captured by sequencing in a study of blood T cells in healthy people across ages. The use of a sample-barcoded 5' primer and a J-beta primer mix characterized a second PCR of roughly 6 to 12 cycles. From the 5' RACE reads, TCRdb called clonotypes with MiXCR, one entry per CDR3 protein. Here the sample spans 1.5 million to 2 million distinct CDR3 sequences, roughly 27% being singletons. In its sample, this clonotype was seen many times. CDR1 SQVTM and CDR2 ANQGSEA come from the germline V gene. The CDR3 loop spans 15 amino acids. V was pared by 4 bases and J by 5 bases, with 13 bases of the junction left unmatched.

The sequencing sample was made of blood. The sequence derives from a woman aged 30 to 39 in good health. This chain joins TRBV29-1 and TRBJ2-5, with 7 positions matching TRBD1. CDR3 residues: CSVVLTGPAGETQYF. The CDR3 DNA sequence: TGCAGCGTTGTTCTGACAGGGCCCGCTGGGGAGACCCAGTACTTC.